This paragraph reports one T cell receptor (beta chain). This specimen belongs to a study of human T cells and chemical hapten exposure. Study as a whole: Patients had diphenylcyclopropenone applied to the scalp weekly throughout the roughly 25-week study. Enrolled patients were predominantly female and had alopecia areata, totalis or universalis.

Time point meaning: patch test 3, about 24 weeks after DPC sensitization. Treatment here: therapeutic diphenylcyclopropenone sensitization with weekly scalp DPC. The CDR3 runs to 14 residues. Germline V gene sequence: CDR1 MNHEY, CDR2 SVGEGT. Trimming pared 2 bases from V and 5 bases from J, leaving 11 bases between. From the RACE reads, TCRdb called clonotypes with MiXCR, one entry per CDR3 protein. The sample carries more than 85,000 distinct CDR3 sequences, 30% to 35% recorded once. The rearrangement uses TRBV6-2 or TRBV6-3 and TRBJ2-3, with D perhaps matching TRBD1 or TRBD2 (5 bases each). Sequenced here: whole blood, sampled in connection with sensitization to the hapten diphenylcyclopropenone (DPC). The clonotype was recovered from a man aged 35-49 years with alopecia areata. Some clones in this sample may be carry-over from other donors' samples. The CDR3 coding sequence is TGTGCCAGCAGTTACCGTTGGGACGGAGATACGCAGTATTTT. This gives the protein CASSYRWDGDTQYF.